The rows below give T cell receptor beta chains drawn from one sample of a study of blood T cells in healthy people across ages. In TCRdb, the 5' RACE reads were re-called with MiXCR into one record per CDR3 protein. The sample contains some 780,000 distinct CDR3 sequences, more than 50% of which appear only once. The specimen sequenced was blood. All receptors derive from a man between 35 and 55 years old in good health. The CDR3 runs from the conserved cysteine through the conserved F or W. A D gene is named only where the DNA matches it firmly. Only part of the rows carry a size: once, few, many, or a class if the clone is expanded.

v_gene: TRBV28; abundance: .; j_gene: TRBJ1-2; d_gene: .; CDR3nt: TGTGCCAGCAGTTTAGGCCCGGGAAACTATGGCTACACCTTC; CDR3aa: CASSLGPGNYGYTF
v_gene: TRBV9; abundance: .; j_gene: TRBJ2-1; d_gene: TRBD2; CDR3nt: TGTGCCAGCAGCGTAGGTAGCGGGGGGCCGGGATCCTACAATGAGCAGTTCTTC; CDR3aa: CASSVGSGGPGSYNEQFF
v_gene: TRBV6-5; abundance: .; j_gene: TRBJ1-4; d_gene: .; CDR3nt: TGTGCCAGCAGTGGCGACTATGGGGAAAAACTGTTTTTT; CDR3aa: CASSGDYGEKLFF
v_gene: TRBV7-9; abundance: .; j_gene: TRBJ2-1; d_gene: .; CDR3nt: TGTGCCAGCAGGGGTGATCCCAATGAGCAGTTCTTC; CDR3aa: CASRGDPNEQFF
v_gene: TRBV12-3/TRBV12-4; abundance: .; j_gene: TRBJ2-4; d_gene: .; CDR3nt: TGTGCCAGCAGTTCCCGCGGGGTCTGGGACAGCAAAAACAGTCAGTACTTC; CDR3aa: CASSSRGVWDSKNSQYF
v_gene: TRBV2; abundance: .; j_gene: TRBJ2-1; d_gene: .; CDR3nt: TGTGCCAGCAGTGAAATAGGGGGGAGACACTTTGTGAATGAGCAGTTCTTC; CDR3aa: CASSEIGGRHFVNEQFF
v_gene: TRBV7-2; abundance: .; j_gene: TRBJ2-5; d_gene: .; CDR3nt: TGTGCCAGCAGCTCTCCCAGGGGTGGAGAGACCCAGTACTTC; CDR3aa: CASSSPRGGETQYF
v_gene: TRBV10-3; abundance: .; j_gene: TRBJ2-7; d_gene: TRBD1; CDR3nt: TGTGCCATCAGGGCCGAGACAGGGGGCAGCCACGAGCAGTACTTC; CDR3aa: CAIRAETGGSHEQYF
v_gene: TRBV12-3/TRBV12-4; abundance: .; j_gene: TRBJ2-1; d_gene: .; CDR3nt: TGTGCCAGCAGTTTAGTTTACGGCACGGATGAGCAGTTCTTC; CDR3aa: CASSLVYGTDEQFF
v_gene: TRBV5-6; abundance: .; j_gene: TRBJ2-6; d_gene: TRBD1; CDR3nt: TGTGCCAGCAGCTTGGCCGGACAGGGGCTGGCTGGGGCCAACGTCCTGACTTTC; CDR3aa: CASSLAGQGLAGANVLTF
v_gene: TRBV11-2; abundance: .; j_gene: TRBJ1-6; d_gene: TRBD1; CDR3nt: TGTGCCACTACACCGGGACAGCCTTATTCACCCCTCCACTTT; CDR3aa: CATTPGQPYSPLHF
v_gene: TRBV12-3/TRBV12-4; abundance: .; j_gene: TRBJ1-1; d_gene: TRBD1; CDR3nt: TGTGCCAGCAGTTGGGACCAGGGGGAGGCTTTCTTT; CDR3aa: CASSWDQGEAFF
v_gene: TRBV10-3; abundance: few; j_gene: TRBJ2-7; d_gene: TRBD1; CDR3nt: TGTGCCATCAGTGAGTCAGGGGACAGGAGCTCCTACGAGCAGTACTTC; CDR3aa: CAISESGDRSSYEQYF
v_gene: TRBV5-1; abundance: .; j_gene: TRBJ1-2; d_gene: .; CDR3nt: TGCGCCAGCAGCCCCGACCGCGTCCGCGTAGGTGGCTACACCTTC; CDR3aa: CASSPDRVRVGGYTF
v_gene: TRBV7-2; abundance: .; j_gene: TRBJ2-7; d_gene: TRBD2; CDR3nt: TGTGCCAGCAGCTTAAATCCCCTCACTAGCGGGAGTTTCTACGAGCAGTACTTC; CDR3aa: CASSLNPLTSGSFYEQYF
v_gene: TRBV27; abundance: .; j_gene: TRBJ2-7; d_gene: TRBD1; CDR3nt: TGTGCCAGCAGTCTAAGACAGGGGGTATCCTACGAGCAGTACTTC; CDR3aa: CASSLRQGVSYEQYF
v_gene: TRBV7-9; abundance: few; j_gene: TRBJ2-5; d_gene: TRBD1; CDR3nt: TGTGCCAGCAGCTTACGGGACAGGGGGTTTGAGACCCAGTACTTC; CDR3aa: CASSLRDRGFETQYF
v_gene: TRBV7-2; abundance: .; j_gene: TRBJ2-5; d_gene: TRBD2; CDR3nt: TGTGCCAGCAGCTTATTCGGACTAGCGGCCCCGGGGACCCAGTACTTC; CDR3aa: CASSLFGLAAPGTQYF
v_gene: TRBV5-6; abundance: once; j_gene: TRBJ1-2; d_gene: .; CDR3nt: TGTGCCAGCAGCTTGGGGAACACACAGGGAACCCATGGCTACACCTTC; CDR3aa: CASSLGNTQGTHGYTF
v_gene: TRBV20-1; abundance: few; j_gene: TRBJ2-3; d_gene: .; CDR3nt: TGCAGTGCTAGAGGCCCTCAGGGACGGGATACGCAGTATTTT; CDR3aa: CSARGPQGRDTQYF
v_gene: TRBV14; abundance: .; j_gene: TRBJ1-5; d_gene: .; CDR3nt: TGTGCCAGCAGCCAAAGCGGGAATCAGCCCCAGCATTTT; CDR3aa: CASSQSGNQPQHF
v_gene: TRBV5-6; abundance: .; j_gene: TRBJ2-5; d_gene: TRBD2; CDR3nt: TGTGCCAGCAGCTTGTCCCTCTCACTAGCGGGAGAGACCCAGTACTTC; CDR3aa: CASSLSLSLAGETQYF
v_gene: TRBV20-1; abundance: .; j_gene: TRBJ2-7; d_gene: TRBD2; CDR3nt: TGCAGTGCCCCCGCGACTAGCGGGAAGAGATCGTACTTC; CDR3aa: CSAPATSGKRSYF
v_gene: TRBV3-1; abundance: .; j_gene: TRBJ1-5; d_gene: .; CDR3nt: TGTGCCAGCAGCGTAGACACGAATCAGCCCCAGCATTTT; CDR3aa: CASSVDTNQPQHF
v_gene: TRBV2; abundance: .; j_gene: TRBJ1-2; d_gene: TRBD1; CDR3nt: TGTGCCAGCAGTGAAGACAGGGGTAGCGACTATGGCTACACCTTC; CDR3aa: CASSEDRGSDYGYTF
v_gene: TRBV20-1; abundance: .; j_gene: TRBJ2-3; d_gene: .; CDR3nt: TGCAGTGCTCCTCACCCTTCCACAGATACGCAGTATTTT; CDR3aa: CSAPHPSTDTQYF